This T cell receptor beta chain appears in the sequencing data of a study of Ad26.COV2.S vaccination and SARS-CoV-2 variants. Study-wide results and limits: Vaccinees and placebo recipients showed similar non-spike TCR breadth. Vaccinees reportedly had broad spike-specific CD8+ and CD4+ T cell responses. Placebo recipients showed lower spike-specific TCR breadth than vaccinees. The analyses of TCR breadth and depth may have understated the size of total T cell responses.

Trimming pared 4 bases from V and 4 bases from J, leaving 16 bases between. Per germline, CDR1 KGHDR and CDR2 SFDVKD. The CDR3 spans 16 residues. Using immunoSEQ multiplex PCR, the repertoire was profiled, and TCRdb retains in-frame clones only, with some absent. Of some 350,000 clones in the sample, around 92% were seen once. With respect to this clone: The antigen is not known.

This sequence joins TRBV24-1 and TRBJ1-5; tentatively, D is TRBD1 (6 bases). Sequencing was performed on peripheral blood, taken after recovery from COVID-19. The source of this sequence is a human donor who had recovered from COVID-19. This CDR3 is CATSDLYPGTNQPQHF. The DNA of the CDR3 is TGTGCCACCAGTGACCTTTACCCAGGGACAAATCAGCCCCAGCATTTT.